This entry features one TCR beta chain sequence. What it binds is not known. Measured with immunoSEQ multiplex PCR; TCRdb has only the in-frame clones, and not every one. The sample holds about 18,000 clones, 70% to 80% seen once. Germline V gene lookup returns CDR1 SGHVS and CDR2 FNYEAQ. V lost 0 bases, J lost 7 bases, and 6 bases stayed unmatched. CDR3 length equals 16 residues. This entry belongs to a study of somatic mutations in cytotoxic T cells in rheumatoid arthritis. Both CD4+ and CD8+ cells were separated through positive magnetic bead selection, and their purity was verified using flow cytometry. General study results and limits: The CD8+ clonality of rheumatoid arthritis patients increased with age, whereas that of healthy controls did not.

The chain combines TRBV7-6 with TRBJ2-1, with 10 nucleotides matching TRBD2. The sample was CD8+ T cells sorted from blood. This clonotype originated in a man in his 60s in good health. This CDR3 is CASSLALAGEGNEQFF. CDR3 nucleotides: TGTGCCAGCAGCTTAGCCCTAGCGGGAGAGGGGAATGAGCAGTTCTTC.